Listed here are 28 T cell receptor beta chains from one sample, sequenced in a study of T-cell reconstitution after alpha-beta-depleted transplantation in children. Unique molecular identifiers were incorporated during preparation of the TCRbeta library. TCRdb re-called the PCR reads with MiXCR, one entry per CDR3 protein. In the table there are approximately 390,000 distinct CDR3 sequences, about 11% of which are singletons. Sequenced material: PBMCs from the stem cell graft donor, taken from the stem cell graft. The receptors here all came from a human donor who donated a stem cell graft to a child with acute myeloid leukemia.

The gene calls are TRBV6-2 or TRBV6-3 and TRBJ2-7; D not resolved. The CDR3 consists of 13 residues. The V gene's germline CDR1 is MNHEY and CDR2 SVGEGT. V lost 7 bases to trimming and J lost 4 bases, with 14 bases between them. The DNA for the CDR3 is TGTGCCAGCACCCACTCTCCGAAGTACGAGCAGTACTTC. Its protein is CASTHSPKYEQYF.

The V and J genes are TRBV29-1 and TRBJ2-5; 8 nucleotides line up with TRBD2. Losses at the gene ends were 7 bases for V and 0 bases for J; bases not matched to a gene: 4. CDR1 and CDR2 (germline): SQVTM, ANQGSEA. This CDR3 region has 13 residues. For the CDR3, the DNA is TGCAGCGGTGCGGGGGGAGACCAAGAGACCCAGTACTTC. Translated, it gives CSGAGGDQETQYF.

The chain couples TRBV12-3 or TRBV12-4 to TRBJ2-1; 11 bases are a match to TRBD2. The length of the CDR3 is 15 residues. With 3 bases clipped from V and 8 bases from J, the junction kept 6 bases outside the gene matches. The CDR3 nucleotides are TGTGCCAGCAGTTTTCTAGCGGGAGGATCGGATGAGCAGTTCTTC. Protein: CASSFLAGGSDEQFF.

The chain is built from TRBV12-3 or TRBV12-4 and TRBJ2-2, with D unclear. The CDR3 is made up of 13 amino acids. V lost 5 bases to trimming and J lost 4 bases, with 8 bases between them. CDR3 sequence reads: CASSPSPTGELFF. The CDR3 region has the DNA TGTGCCAGCAGTCCCTCTCCCACCGGGGAGCTGTTTTTT.

The V gene is TRBV20-1, the J gene TRBJ2-1, with D possibly being TRBD1 or TRBD2 (6 bases each). CDR3 length: 15 residues. V lost 2 bases and J lost 7, with 18 bases in between. Germline V gene sequence: CDR1 DFQATT, CDR2 SNEGSKA (reference sequence). The CDR3 is CSARIWLGGINEQFF. DNA for the CDR3: TGCAGTGCTAGAATATGGCTAGGGGGGATAAATGAGCAGTTCTTC.

This clonotype was observed a handful of times. The V and J genes are TRBV6-1 and TRBJ2-1; 8 bases agree with TRBD2. Unmatched junction bases numbered 10, after V lost 5 bases and J lost 7 bases. The length of the CDR3 is 15 residues. The germline V gene has CDR1 MNHNS and CDR2 SASEGT. The CDR3 DNA is TGTGCCAGCAGTCTTCTAGCGGGTTTTGGTAATGAGCAGTTCTTC. Translated: CASSLLAGFGNEQFF.

This clonotype was seen repeatedly, ten times or more. The genes are TRBV7-3 and TRBJ1-2; weak D call: TRBD1 (5 bases). Looked up from germline, CDR1 is SGHTA and CDR2 is FQGTGA. V was clipped by 5 bases and J by 4 bases, with 14 bases between them. The CDR3 sequence is 14 residues long. CDR3 nucleotide sequence: TGTGCCAGCAGCCCAGCCCCAGGGTCCTATGGCTACACCTTC. Protein: CASSPAPGSYGYTF.

The chain has TRBV29-1 and TRBJ2-2; no clear D. The CDR3 is made up of 13 amino acids. Germline V gives CDR1 SQVTM, CDR2 ANQGSEA. With 7 bases removed from V and 1 base from J, the gap between germline ends came to 10 bases. DNA of the CDR3: TGCAGCGCGGAGAGGAGGAACACCGGGGAGCTGTTTTTT. Its protein product is CSAERRNTGELFF.

This clonotype occurred many times. The V call is TRBV10-3, the J call TRBJ2-3, with no clear D. Trimming removed 5 bases at V and 2 bases at J, with 11 bases between. CDR1 and CDR2 (germline): ENHRY, SYGVKD. CDR3 size: 14 residues. This chain's CDR3 is CAISKDSVTDTQYF. The CDR3 DNA is TGTGCCATCAGTAAAGACTCAGTCACAGATACGCAGTATTTT.

This clonotype has more than one count but fewer than ten. The rearrangement joins TRBV20-1 to TRBJ1-3; 7 nucleotides match TRBD1. The CDR3 is 14 residues long. V lost 1 base, J lost 6 bases, and 6 bases stayed unmatched. Germline V gives CDR1 DFQATT, CDR2 SNEGSKA (reference sequence). The CDR3 DNA follows: TGCAGTGCTAGAGGGGACAGAGAGATAAACACCATATATTTT. It encodes CSARGDREINTIYF.

The rearrangement links TRBV10-3 to TRBJ1-2, with D uncertain. The germline gives CDR1 ENHRY, CDR2 SYGVKD. V was trimmed by 0 bases and J by 0 bases, leaving 2 bases between them. The CDR3 covers 13 residues. The CDR3 bases are TGTGCCATCAGTGAGTCGCCTAACTATGGCTACACCTTC. Protein sequence: CAISESPNYGYTF.

This clonotype has a count of ten or more. The genes are TRBV15 and TRBJ2-3; D gene ambiguous. V was pared by 0 bases and J by 5 bases, with 6 bases between. This CDR3 contains 13 residues. The germline V gene encodes CDR1 LNHNV and CDR2 YYDKDF (reference sequence). The CDR3 region is CATSRDLVDTQYF. The CDR3 DNA is TGTGCCACCAGCAGAGATCTTGTAGATACGCAGTATTTT.

This clonotype appeared a few times. The rearrangement uses TRBV9 and TRBJ2-1, with D possibly being TRBD2 (5 bases). Trimming pared 0 bases from V and 5 bases from J, leaving 9 bases between. The CDR3 runs 14 residues. CDR1 is SGDLS and CDR2 is YYNGEE in the germline V gene. The CDR3 DNA reads TGTGCCAGCAGCGTAGCCGTTAGCGACAATGAGCAGTTCTTC. Its translation is CASSVAVSDNEQFF.

The sample holds a few counts of this clonotype. This chain uses TRBV20-1 with TRBJ1-1; D is perhaps TRBD1 (5 bases). The CDR3 covers 14 residues. CDR1 is DFQATT and CDR2 is SNEGSKA in the germline V gene (reference sequence). Between the trimmed V and J ends, which lost 5 bases and 0 bases, there was a span of 13 bases. DNA of the CDR3: TGCAGTGCTTCCAGAGGGGCAATGAACACTGAAGCTTTCTTT. It encodes CSASRGAMNTEAFF.

This chain connects TRBV5-1 to TRBJ2-3, with 8 bases fitting TRBD2. Trimming cost V 3 bases and J 4 bases; bases outside gene matches: 10. CDR3 length equals 16 residues. Germline V lookup: CDR1 SGHRS, CDR2 YFSETQ. The CDR3 region is CASSSVTGLVADTQYF. The CDR3 bases are TGCGCCAGCAGCTCGGTGACGGGACTAGTGGCAGATACGCAGTATTTT.

This clonotype was recorded a few times. The chain employs TRBV7-9 and TRBJ2-1; D is perhaps TRBD2 (6 bases). This CDR3 contains 15 residues. The V and J ends lost 3 bases and 12 bases respectively, with 21 bases between them. CDR1 is SEHNR and CDR2 is FQNEAQ in the germline V gene (reference sequence). DNA for the CDR3: TGTGCCAGCAGCTTCAGCGGGCCCGCGGGTGGGTTGCAGTTCTTC. Protein sequence: CASSFSGPAGGLQFF.

This chain uses TRBV5-5 with TRBJ2-5; D ambiguous. V gave up 5 bases and J gave up 5 bases, with 16 bases separating them. Germline V gene data show CDR1 as SGHKS and CDR2 as YYEKEE (reference sequence). This CDR3 is 14 amino acids long. The CDR3 is CASRLTAPAETQYF. CDR3 coding DNA: TGTGCCAGCAGGCTCACGGCTCCGGCGGAGACCCAGTACTTC.

This clonotype was seen many times. The chain recombines TRBV29-1 with TRBJ1-2, with D maybe TRBD1 (5 bases). Germline assignment: CDR1 SQVTM and CDR2 ANQGSEA. Trimming cost V 4 bases and J 5 bases, with 11 bases left between them. The CDR3 loop spans 12 amino acids. The CDR3 coding sequence is TGCAGCGTTGGTGAGGGGAAGTATGGCTACACCTTC. Its protein is CSVGEGKYGYTF.

This clonotype was recorded at least ten times. This chain joins TRBV5-1 and TRBJ2-1; 8 nucleotides agree with TRBD1. The germline V gene has CDR1 SGHRS and CDR2 YFSETQ. With 1 base clipped from V and 5 bases from J, the junction kept 8 bases outside the gene matches. The CDR3 has 16 amino acids. The chain's CDR3 is CASSLRPGGAHNEQFF. The CDR3 nucleotides read TGCGCCAGCAGCTTGCGTCCAGGGGGCGCCCACAATGAGCAGTTCTTC.

The V call is TRBV20-1, the J call TRBJ2-1; D gene unclear. The CDR3 totals 12 residues. With 2 bases removed from V and 7 bases from J, the gap between germline ends came to 9 bases. From germline, CDR1 is DFQATT and CDR2 SNEGSKA (reference sequence). The CDR3 DNA sequence: TGCAGTGCTAGAAGAAGCGTAAATGAGCAGTTCTTC. It codes for CSARRSVNEQFF.

This rearrangement joins TRBV20-1 to TRBJ1-2, with TRBD1 as a possible D gene (5 bases). Germline V gene data show CDR1 as DFQATT and CDR2 as SNEGSKA (reference sequence). The CDR3 contains 12 residues. V lost 3 bases and J lost 3, with 8 bases in between. This CDR3 reads CSARGRDYGYTF. Written as DNA, the CDR3 is TGCAGTGCTAGGGGGCGGGACTATGGCTACACCTTC.

The rearrangement links TRBV30 to TRBJ1-6; TRBD1 matches at 8 bases. This CDR3 has 14 amino acids. The junction had 5 bases not matched to a gene; V was cut back by 7 bases and J by 3 bases. Germline loops: CDR1 GTSNPN, CDR2 SVGIG (reference sequence). This CDR3 reads CAYQTGVYNSPLHF. The CDR3 nucleotides read TGTGCCTACCAGACAGGGGTCTATAATTCACCCCTCCACTTT.

The J gene is TRBJ2-1, the V gene TRBV24-1; a weak D match, TRBD2 (6 bases). Trimming cost V 4 bases and J 10 bases, with 16 bases left between them. This CDR3 comprises 14 residues. Germline loops: CDR1 KGHDR, CDR2 SFDVKD. The CDR3 loop reads CATSEHRTNGEQFF. CDR3 nucleotides: TGTGCCACCAGTGAGCACAGGACTAATGGAGAGCAGTTCTTC.

This clonotype was observed a handful of times. The chain has TRBV24-1 and TRBJ2-2; the D gene is possibly TRBD1 (5 bases). The CDR3 is 14 amino acids. CDR1 and CDR2 (germline): KGHDR, SFDVKD. V lost 4 bases and J lost 5, with 10 bases in between. Here the CDR3 DNA reads TGTGCCACCAGTGAAGGGGCGCGGACCGGGGAGCTGTTTTTT. This gives the protein CATSEGARTGELFF.

This chain connects TRBV29-1 to TRBJ2-7, with 11 bases lining up with TRBD2. This CDR3 has 14 residues. CDR1 and CDR2 from the germline V gene are SQVTM and ANQGSEA. The V segment lost 5 bases and the J segment 4 bases; nucleotides outside the gene matches: 7. The CDR3 bases are TGCAGCGTTCATCTAGCGGGAGGTATTTACGAGCAGTACTTC. It encodes CSVHLAGGIYEQYF.

The V call is TRBV6-1, the J call TRBJ1-1; D not certain. CDR1 MNHNS and CDR2 SASEGT come from the germline V gene. This CDR3 comprises 13 residues. With 4 bases removed from V and 3 bases from J, the gap between germline ends came to 9 bases. The CDR3 DNA is TGTGCCAGCAGTGCCGGTCCCCACACTGAAGCTTTCTTT. As protein: CASSAGPHTEAFF.

This clonotype was found a few times. This chain joins TRBV12-3 or TRBV12-4 and TRBJ1-1; weak D call: TRBD1 (5 bases). The V and J ends lost 5 bases and 3 bases respectively, with 13 bases between them. The CDR3 sequence is 14 residues long. CDR3 coding DNA: TGTGCCAGCAGTAACCGGGACCCAGACACTGAAGCTTTCTTT. Protein sequence: CASSNRDPDTEAFF.

In this sample, this clonotype turned up a few times. The chain employs TRBV9 and TRBJ1-4; TRBD1 is a possible D gene (5 bases). Germline CDR1 is SGDLS and CDR2 is YYNGEE. V was shortened by 2 bases and J by 5 bases, with 13 bases between the two germline ends. CDR3 size: 15 residues. For the CDR3, the DNA is TGTGCCAGCAGCGTTGGGTTGACAGAGAATGAAAAACTGTTTTTT. Translating it yields CASSVGLTENEKLFF.